The entry below gives a single T cell receptor (beta chain) sequence along with its context. Its antigen is unidentified. This table comes from immunoSEQ multiplex PCR, and its TCRdb copy is limited to in-frame clones, with some not included. The sample comprises tens of thousands of clones, 94% of which are singletons, and roughly 3% rests with the top ten. This sample stems from a study of cytomegalovirus exposure and HLA in healthy donors. Regarding the study as a whole: Rarity held for most TCR sequences, but there were some public TCRs that occurred in many donors. It was about 180 TCR beta chains that were listed as cytomegalovirus-associated. The authors confirmed in vitro that a few CMV-associated chains were specific for CMV antigens.

The CDR3 extends over 13 amino acids. Trimming pared 4 bases from V and 8 bases from J, leaving 17 bases between. CDR1 is GTSNPN, CDR2 SVGIG, per germline (reference sequence). The sequence was collected from a woman aged 18-29 years in good health and CMV-seropositive. The chain links TRBV30 to TRBJ1-2; D ambiguous. The sequencing input was PBMCs. The CDR3 DNA sequence: TGTGCCTGGACCCTGCCCCCCGCGAACGGCTACACCTTC. Translating it yields CAWTLPPANGYTF.